The 30 T cell receptor beta chains below come from one sample, sequenced in a study of cytomegalovirus exposure and HLA in healthy donors. Researchers ran the PCR with 60 Vbeta and 13 Jbeta primers. Repertoires were generated with immunoSEQ multiplex PCR, while TCRdb's copy carries only in-frame clones and drops some. The sample has 200,000 to 250,000 clones; under 85% are singletons. Sequences were obtained from PBMCs. These TCRs come from a man aged 45-60 years in good health and CMV-seronegative.

This clone was seen only a few times. The genes are TRBV7-2 and TRBJ1-2, with no clear D. The germline gives CDR1 SGHTA, CDR2 FQGNSA. The CDR3 consists of 12 residues. The germline V and J ends were trimmed by 3 bases and 8 bases, with 10 bases remaining between them. This CDR3 is CASSFVTGGYTF. CDR3 DNA sequence: TGTGCCAGCAGCTTCGTAACGGGGGGCTACACCTTC.

The rearrangement uses TRBV28 and TRBJ2-7, with a weak D call TRBD2 (5 bases). CDR3 size: 14 residues. Germline assignment: CDR1 MDHEN and CDR2 SYDVKM. The germline V and J ends were trimmed by 5 bases and 6 bases, with 17 bases remaining between them. CDR3 sequence: CASSRSVSEVEQYF. Written as DNA, the CDR3 is TGTGCCAGCAGTCGGTCGGTATCGGAGGTCGAGCAGTACTTC.

This clone was observed once. The rearrangement uses TRBV5-4 and TRBJ2-1, with a possible D match to TRBD1 (7 bases). Germline CDR1 is SGHNT and CDR2 is YYREEE (reference sequence). The V gene lost 0 bases and the J gene lost 15 bases, with 13 bases spanning the gap. CDR3 size: 12 residues. CDR3 sequence reads: CASSLEPGGPFF. In nucleotides, the CDR3 is TGTGCCAGCAGCTTGGAGCCAGGGGGGCCGTTCTTC.

This clone is a singleton in its sample. The rearrangement uses TRBV4-1 and TRBJ2-5; no definite D call. Trimming stripped 4 bases from V and 1 base from J, with 13 bases between. CDR1 and CDR2 (germline): MGHRA, YSYEKL. The CDR3 has 15 amino acids. Written as DNA, the CDR3 is TGCGCCAGCAGCCTCCCGGCAGGTCCCCAAGAGACCCAGTACTTC. Encoded protein: CASSLPAGPQETQYF.

This clone came up a few times. The chain couples TRBV30 to TRBJ2-5; 7 bases match TRBD1. The CDR3 length is 14 residues. Germline lookup yields CDR1 GTSNPN and CDR2 SVGIG (reference sequence). Germline trimming cut 2 bases from V and 1 base from J; bases unmatched to any gene: 4. This CDR3 is CAWSSRQGQETQYF. The CDR3 nucleotides read TGTGCCTGGAGTTCCAGACAGGGCCAAGAGACCCAGTACTTC.

The chain recombines TRBV9 with TRBJ2-7, with D maybe TRBD1 (6 bases). The V end was cut by 2 bases, the J end by 3 bases, with 12 bases between. Germline V gives CDR1 SGDLS, CDR2 YYNGEE. The CDR3 is 14 amino acids. The CDR3 DNA follows: TGTGCCAGCAGCGTGGCCCCGGACAGCTACGAGCAGTACTTC. It specifies CASSVAPDSYEQYF.

This chain connects TRBV28 to TRBJ2-7; 8 positions agree with TRBD1. This CDR3 region has 16 residues. V lost 5 bases, J lost 2 bases, and 11 bases stayed unmatched. Per the germline V gene, CDR1 is MDHEN and CDR2 is SYDVKM. The CDR3 here is CASSAVGQVTAYEQYF. CDR3 DNA sequence: TGTGCCAGCAGTGCGGTGGGACAGGTGACGGCCTACGAGCAGTACTTC.

CDR3 in amino acids: CASRSTGSGNTIYF. The CDR3 coding sequence is TGTGCCAGCAGGAGTACAGGGTCTGGAAACACCATATATTTT. V usage is TRBV28 and J usage is TRBJ1-3, with a tentative D call TRBD1 (6 bases). Germline values: CDR1 MDHEN, CDR2 SYDVKM. V lost 6 bases and J lost 1, with 10 bases in between. This CDR3 is 14 amino acids long.

The chain has TRBV27 and TRBJ2-1, with D unresolved. The CDR3 has 14 amino acids. Trimming pared 5 bases from V and 2 bases from J, leaving 10 bases between. The V gene's germline CDR1 is MNHEY and CDR2 SMNVEV (reference sequence). CDR3 loop: CASSPYGPYNEQFF. The DNA of the CDR3 is TGTGCCAGCAGTCCCTACGGTCCCTACAATGAGCAGTTCTTC.

The V call is TRBV10-1, the J call TRBJ2-3, with a possible D match to TRBD1 (5 bases). The CDR3 length is 17 residues. The germline V gene encodes CDR1 WNHNN and CDR2 SYGVQD (reference sequence). The ends were cut back, 0 bases at V and 3 bases at J, with 16 bases in the middle. The DNA for the CDR3 is TGCGCCAGCAGTGAGTCGGGGATGGTTGGGGCGACAGATACGCAGTATTTT. This gives the protein CASSESGMVGATDTQYF.

The chain joins TRBV27 to TRBJ1-1; a weak D match, TRBD1 (5 bases). Per germline, CDR1 MNHEY and CDR2 SMNVEV (reference sequence). There are 13 residues in the CDR3. V was clipped by 5 bases and J by 3 bases, with 10 bases between them. The CDR3 spells CASSRRQYTEAFF. The CDR3 nucleotides are TGTGCCAGCAGTCGACGACAGTACACTGAAGCTTTCTTT.

The chain has TRBV28 and TRBJ1-5; D might be TRBD1 (6 bases). V was shortened by 5 bases and J by 0 bases, with 23 bases between the two germline ends. The CDR3 sequence is 19 residues long. The germline gives CDR1 MDHEN, CDR2 SYDVKM. The CDR3 coding sequence is TGTGCCAGCAGTCCGCGCCGGGGGCGGGGGACGGTTAGCAATCAGCCCCAGCATTTT. Its protein product is CASSPRRGRGTVSNQPQHF.

The V gene is TRBV28, the J gene TRBJ2-2; the match to TRBD2 covers 12 bases. V shed 4 bases, J shed 5 bases, and the junction held 11 bases outside the gene matches. The CDR3 is 18 residues long. From germline, CDR1 is MDHEN and CDR2 SYDVKM. The CDR3 DNA is TGTGCCAGCAGTTCTTCCGGACTAGCGGGGATTAGGACCGGGGAGCTGTTTTTT. It yields the protein CASSSSGLAGIRTGELFF.

The V gene is TRBV5-1, the J gene TRBJ2-1; 14 positions agree with TRBD2. This CDR3 has 16 amino acids. Germline values: CDR1 SGHRS, CDR2 YFSETQ. After removal of 5 bases from V and 6 bases from J, the junction contained 7 bases not matched to a gene. The CDR3 protein is CASSFGGTSGSNEQFF. CDR3 DNA: TGCGCCAGCAGTTTTGGGGGGACTAGCGGGAGCAATGAGCAGTTCTTC.

This rearrangement joins TRBV5-1 to TRBJ1-2; TRBD1 might be the D (5 bases). In germline, CDR1 is SGHRS, CDR2 YFSETQ. Trimming cost V 4 bases and J 2 bases, with 15 bases left between them. CDR3 length: 15 residues. Here the CDR3 DNA reads TGCGCCAGCAGCCGGGACTCGGGGTCCAACTATGGCTACACCTTC. As protein: CASSRDSGSNYGYTF.

The chain has TRBV19 and TRBJ2-5; maybe TRBD1 (5 bases). CDR1 is LNHDA, CDR2 SQIVND, per germline (reference sequence). V lost 4 bases and J lost 1, with 13 bases in between. This CDR3 has 15 amino acids. CDR3 bases: TGTGCCAGTAGTAATACAGGAAAAGGCCAAGAGACCCAGTACTTC. It is translated as CASSNTGKGQETQYF.

V is TRBV19 and J is TRBJ1-6; D uncertain. V lost 4 bases to trimming and J lost 9 bases, with 16 bases between them. The length of the CDR3 is 15 residues. Germline V gives CDR1 LNHDA, CDR2 SQIVND (reference sequence). The CDR3 region is CASSNGLLYVSPLHF. CDR3 DNA sequence: TGTGCCAGTAGTAATGGACTCTTATATGTTTCACCCCTCCACTTT.

The V and J genes are TRBV2 and TRBJ1-6; D is possibly TRBD1 (6 bases). Germline V lookup: CDR1 SNHLY, CDR2 FYNNEI. The CDR3 loop spans 14 amino acids. V lost 6 bases, J lost 3 bases, and 9 bases lay in between. CDR3 sequence: CASRRQVYNSPLHF. CDR3 in DNA: TGTGCCAGCAGAAGACAGGTCTATAATTCACCCCTCCACTTT.

This clone was found a few times. This rearrangement joins TRBV6-1 to TRBJ1-5; a weak D match, TRBD1 (6 bases). Trimming cost V 6 bases and J 7 bases, with 13 bases left between them. The CDR3 covers 13 residues. In germline, CDR1 is MNHNS, CDR2 SASEGT. CDR3 sequence: CASRLTGPQPQHF. The DNA of the CDR3 is TGTGCCAGCAGATTGACAGGCCCACAGCCCCAGCATTTT.

This clone was found once. The chain couples TRBV5-6 to TRBJ1-3; no clear D. The length of the CDR3 is 16 residues. V lost 0 bases to trimming and J lost 0 bases, with 10 bases between them. In germline, CDR1 is SGHDT, CDR2 YYEEEE. The CDR3 sequence is CASSLGAGISGNTIYF. CDR3 sequence (DNA): TGTGCCAGCAGCTTGGGTGCGGGAATCTCTGGAAACACCATATATTTT.

V gene TRBV11-1 combines with J gene TRBJ1-1; a weak D match, TRBD1 (5 bases). The CDR3 length is 14 residues. Trimming took off 3 bases at V and 2 bases at J, with 10 bases between the two ends. In germline, CDR1 is SGHAT, CDR2 FQDESV (reference sequence). The CDR3 protein is CASSLGGGNTEAFF. CDR3 nucleotide sequence: TGTGCCAGCAGCTTGGGGGGAGGAAACACTGAAGCTTTCTTT.

The chain recombines TRBV28 with TRBJ2-7; a possible D gene is TRBD1 (6 bases). CDR3 length equals 14 residues. Germline lookup yields CDR1 MDHEN and CDR2 SYDVKM. The V end lost 8 bases, the J end lost 2 bases, and 16 bases lay between the germline ends. The CDR3 reads CASWGQGPTYEQYF. For the CDR3, the DNA is TGTGCCAGCTGGGGGCAGGGACCTACCTACGAGCAGTACTTC.

V is TRBV27 and J is TRBJ1-2; TRBD1 aligns across 8 bases. Trimming took 5 bases from V and 7 from J; bases not matched to a gene: 6. CDR1 is MNHEY, CDR2 SMNVEV, per germline (reference sequence). This CDR3 contains 13 residues. CDR3 sequence reads: CASSTTGTGGYTF. CDR3 bases: TGTGCCAGCAGTACGACAGGGACAGGTGGCTACACCTTC.

The chain uses TRBV27 and TRBJ2-1, with TRBD2 matching over 8 bases. Germline V lookup: CDR1 MNHEY, CDR2 SMNVEV (reference sequence). The CDR3 runs to 16 residues. The J segment lost 0 bases and the V segment lost 6 bases, leaving 7 bases of the junction unmatched. The CDR3 nucleotides are TGTGCCAGCAGGGATAGCGGGGCCAGCTCCTACAATGAGCAGTTCTTC. Its translation is CASRDSGASSYNEQFF.

This clone was recorded once. The V and J genes are TRBV27 and TRBJ2-3, with D perhaps matching TRBD2 (6 bases). CDR1 MNHEY and CDR2 SMNVEV come from the germline V gene (reference sequence). V lost 3 bases to trimming and J lost 2 bases, with 9 bases between them. This CDR3 spans 14 amino acids. CDR3: CASSLGGHTDTQYF. The CDR3 DNA follows: TGTGCCAGCAGTTTGGGAGGCCACACAGATACGCAGTATTTT.

The chain carries TRBV2 and TRBJ1-2; D may be TRBD1 (5 bases). This CDR3 comprises 12 residues. The V and J ends lost 10 bases and 1 base respectively, with 10 bases between them. Germline V gene sequence: CDR1 SNHLY, CDR2 FYNNEI. The CDR3 DNA is TGTGCCACGGGACTCAATAACTATGGCTACACCTTC. Its translation: CATGLNNYGYTF.

The V call is TRBV18, the J call TRBJ2-1; 7 bases are a match to TRBD1. The CDR3 has 14 residues. CDR1 and CDR2 (germline): KGHSH, LQKENI. V lost 6 bases and J lost 7; bases outside the gene matches: 9. CDR3 nucleotides: TGTGCCAGCTCTCTACCGGGACAGAGGAATGAGCAGTTCTTC. It yields the protein CASSLPGQRNEQFF.

The chain combines TRBV28 with TRBJ2-5, with 12 bases matching TRBD2. This CDR3 region has 15 residues. The junction had 5 bases not matched to a gene; V was cut back by 6 bases and J by 3 bases. Germline assignment: CDR1 MDHEN and CDR2 SYDVKM. The CDR3 loop reads CASSPRTSGKETQYF. The CDR3 nucleotides read TGTGCCAGCAGCCCCCGGACTAGCGGGAAAGAGACCCAGTACTTC.

In the case of this clone: In the same sample, other DNA sequences code for this CDR3. This chain uses TRBV19 with TRBJ1-1, with 8 bases lining up with TRBD1. The CDR3 has 12 residues. Unmatched junction bases numbered 2, after V lost 6 bases and J lost 5 bases. In germline, CDR1 is LNHDA, CDR2 SQIVND (reference sequence). CDR3 DNA: TGTGCCAGTAGAACAGGGGGAACTGAAGCTTTCTTT. The encoded protein is CASRTGGTEAFF.

The chain has TRBV6-4 and TRBJ2-7, with 9 positions matching TRBD2. The CDR3 is 15 residues long. V shed 4 bases, J shed 5 bases, and the junction held 9 bases outside the gene matches. CDR1 is MRHNA, CDR2 SNTAGT, per germline. CDR3 region: CASSVAGGPLDEQYF. For the CDR3, the DNA is TGTGCCAGCAGTGTGGCGGGAGGGCCTTTAGACGAGCAGTACTTC.